What follows are 16 T cell receptor beta chains derived from one specimen sequenced in a study of T-cell reconstitution after alpha-beta-depleted transplantation in children. Unique molecular identifiers were incorporated during preparation of the TCRbeta library. One entry per CDR3 protein results from TCRdb running MiXCR on the PCR reads. The table has about 210,000 distinct CDR3 sequences, over 15% seen once. Sequenced here: PBMCs, mostly from graft donor cells, sampled 360 days after TCRalphabeta/CD19-depleted stem cell transplant. These receptors originate from a male patient aged 2 to 10 who had a stem cell transplant for acute lymphoblastic leukemia, so the T cells may come from the graft donor.

The J gene is TRBJ1-3, the V gene TRBV5-1; TRBD1 might be the D (6 bases). Trimming removed 3 bases at V and 0 bases at J, with 10 bases between. This CDR3 has 15 amino acids. Germline CDR1 is SGHRS and CDR2 is YFSETQ. CDR3 sequence reads: CASSSGQLSGNTIYF. In nucleotides, the CDR3 is TGCGCCAGCAGCTCCGGACAGCTCTCTGGAAACACCATATATTTT.

This clonotype was counted only a few times. The chain has TRBV29-1 and TRBJ1-4, with 8 bases aligning to TRBD1. The CDR3 spans 15 residues. CDR1 is SQVTM and CDR2 is ANQGSEA in the germline V gene. V dropped 7 bases and J dropped 8; count of bases not matched to a gene: 15. CDR3 sequence: CSALDRTGLGEKLFF. Here the CDR3 DNA reads TGCAGCGCCCTCGACAGGACAGGGCTCGGCGAAAAACTGTTTTTT.

This clonotype came up a few times. This chain uses TRBV7-8 with TRBJ2-3; D is possibly TRBD2 (5 bases). V was shortened by 4 bases and J by 5 bases, with 7 bases between the two germline ends. Germline V gene sequence: CDR1 SGHVS, CDR2 FQNEAQ. The CDR3 sequence is 12 residues long. This chain's CDR3 is CASSWTGDTQYF. The CDR3, as DNA: TGTGCCAGCAGCTGGACTGGAGATACGCAGTATTTT.

The V gene is TRBV10-3, the J gene TRBJ2-1; the match to TRBD2 covers 9 bases. CDR1 and CDR2 (germline): ENHRY, SYGVKD. The CDR3 has 15 residues. The V gene end was trimmed by 4 bases and the J gene end by 7 bases; junction bases not matched to a gene: 8. The CDR3 DNA reads as TGTGCCATCAGTGTAGCGGGGGCCGATTCGAATGAGCAGTTCTTC. Its translation is CAISVAGADSNEQFF.

V gene TRBV3-1 combines with J gene TRBJ2-5, with 8 bases fitting TRBD2. The germline V gene has CDR1 LGHDT and CDR2 YNNKEL (reference sequence). The CDR3 spans 17 residues. V lost 1 base to trimming and J lost 2 bases; unmatched junction nucleotides: 9. In DNA form, the CDR3 reads TGTGCCAGCAGCCAAGGGATAGCGGGGATTCCGCAAGAGACCCAGTACTTC. Translated, it gives CASSQGIAGIPQETQYF.

This clonotype was counted only a few times. The rearrangement joins TRBV29-1 to TRBJ1-2, with D perhaps matching TRBD1 (6 bases). The CDR3 sequence is 14 residues long. The V end was cut by 4 bases, the J end by 3 bases, with 15 bases between. Per germline, CDR1 SQVTM and CDR2 ANQGSEA. The CDR3 DNA follows: TGCAGCGTTGTCGGGGGGGCTAGGGACTATGGCTACACCTTC. Its protein is CSVVGGARDYGYTF.

The gene calls are TRBV7-9 and TRBJ2-3, with D possibly matching TRBD2 (5 bases). Deletions cut 0 bases from V and 2 bases from J, with 9 bases between. The germline gives CDR1 SEHNR, CDR2 FQNEAQ (reference sequence). The CDR3 contains 15 residues. This CDR3 reads CASSLARGPTDTQYF. CDR3 in DNA: TGTGCCAGCAGCTTAGCACGGGGTCCCACAGATACGCAGTATTTT.

This clonotype has more than one count but fewer than ten. The chain carries TRBV12-3 or TRBV12-4 and TRBJ1-5, with 8 bases aligning to TRBD1. This CDR3 has 17 amino acids. V shed 6 bases, J shed 0 bases, and the junction held 10 bases outside the gene matches. CDR3 amino acids: CASSQMLQGASNQPQHF. The CDR3 nucleotides are TGTGCCAGCAGCCAGATGCTGCAGGGGGCTAGCAATCAGCCCCAGCATTTT.

The chain carries TRBV4-2 and TRBJ1-1; weak D call: TRBD1 (5 bases). Deletions cut 3 bases from V and 5 bases from J, with 13 bases between. Germline V lookup: CDR1 LGHNA, CDR2 YNFKEQ. The CDR3 is made up of 14 amino acids. The CDR3 coding sequence is TGTGCCAGCAGCCAGGGGGTCCGTGGAACTGAAGCTTTCTTT. It translates to CASSQGVRGTEAFF.

This clonotype was recorded a few times. The chain carries TRBV3-1 and TRBJ2-2; perhaps D is TRBD1 or TRBD2 (6 bases each). Germline V gene data show CDR1 as LGHDT and CDR2 as YNNKEL (reference sequence). This CDR3 spans 14 amino acids. V shed 6 bases and J shed 6 bases, with 14 bases lying between them. Here the CDR3 reads CASRRTEGAGELFF. The DNA for the CDR3 is TGTGCCAGCAGAAGGACGGAGGGGGCCGGGGAGCTGTTTTTT.

Only a few counts were recorded for this clonotype. The V and J genes are TRBV20-1 and TRBJ1-1, with a weak D call TRBD1 (6 bases). The CDR3 has 12 amino acids. Germline CDR1 reads DFQATT; CDR2 reads SNEGSKA (reference sequence). The CDR3 region has the DNA TGCGGAAACAGGGTAAACCAGGCGTTGGCTTTCTTT. It codes for CGNRVNQALAFF.

This clonotype was seen only a few times. This chain joins TRBV20-1 and TRBJ1-1; the D gene is possibly TRBD1 (5 bases). Germline CDR1 and CDR2: DFQATT and SNEGSKA (reference sequence). CDR3 length equals 13 residues. The V and J ends lost 2 bases and 6 bases respectively, with 13 bases between them. As DNA, the CDR3 is TGCAGTGCTAGAAACTGGGGGGAACCTGAAGCTTTCTTT. Translated, it gives CSARNWGEPEAFF.

This clonotype appeared many times. V is TRBV20-1 and J is TRBJ2-5; perhaps TRBD2 as D (5 bases). The germline V gene encodes CDR1 DFQATT and CDR2 SNEGSKA (reference sequence). V dropped 7 bases and J dropped 1 base, with 13 bases sitting between them. This CDR3 region has 13 residues. CDR3 sequence (DNA): TGCAGTGTTAAAGGACTTACCCAAGAGACCCAGTACTTC. It encodes CSVKGLTQETQYF.

J is TRBJ2-2 and V is TRBV30, with TRBD1 as a possible D gene (5 bases). V shed 0 bases and J shed 3 bases, with 11 bases lying between them. The CDR3 spans 15 residues. CDR1 GTSNPN and CDR2 SVGIG come from the germline V gene (reference sequence). CDR3 bases: TGTGCCTGGAGTGTTTCAGGGCGCGACACCGGGGAGCTGTTTTTT. Translation: CAWSVSGRDTGELFF.

J is TRBJ2-3 and V is TRBV7-9, with TRBD1 matching over 9 bases. In germline, CDR1 is SEHNR, CDR2 FQNEAQ (reference sequence). V was clipped by 3 bases and J by 3 bases; unmatched bases: 4. This CDR3 has 15 residues. CDR3 coding DNA: TGTGCCAGCAGCTTTGGGGGACAGGGAACAGATACGCAGTATTTT. It translates to CASSFGGQGTDTQYF.

This chain connects TRBV7-7 to TRBJ1-4; 7 bases line up with TRBD1. Germline assignment: CDR1 SSHAT and CDR2 FNYEAQ (reference sequence). V trimming: 2 bases; J trimming: 6 bases; junction bases outside the gene matches: 9. CDR3 length equals 16 residues. The CDR3 spells CASSLTGARGDEKLFF. Here the CDR3 DNA reads TGTGCCAGCAGCTTAACAGGGGCGCGGGGGGATGAAAAACTGTTTTTT.